This T cell receptor beta chain comes out of a study of vaccination effects on CD4 cells after COVID-19. The ViraFEST assay expanded antigen-specific CD4+ T cells with viral peptide pools before sequencing. Around day 10 of culture, CD4+ T cells were separated out. Vaccine recipients had no previous SARS-CoV-2 infection; their nucleocapsid antibodies were negative. Comment on this clone: The antigen is not known.

Clones were sequenced by immunoSEQ multiplex PCR, and TCRdb holds only the in-frame ones, with some missing. The table includes fewer than 30,000 clones, approximately 71% detected once. The CDR3 loop spans 15 amino acids. V was trimmed by 1 base and J by 4 bases, leaving 10 bases between them. Germline assignment: CDR1 SGHVS and CDR2 FNYEAQ. The chain carries TRBV7-6 and TRBJ2-2; TRBD1 might be the D (7 bases). The material was CD4+ T cells from PBMCs cultured with HCoV-OC43 spike peptides, obtained before COVID-19 vaccination. Subset of the sample: HCoV-OC43 spike overlapping peptide pool stimulation. The origin of this receptor is a human donor who received a COVID-19 vaccine. DNA of the CDR3: TGTGCCAGCAGCTTAGGCCAGGGGGGCACCGGGGAGCTGTTTTTT. Translated: CASSLGQGGTGELFF.